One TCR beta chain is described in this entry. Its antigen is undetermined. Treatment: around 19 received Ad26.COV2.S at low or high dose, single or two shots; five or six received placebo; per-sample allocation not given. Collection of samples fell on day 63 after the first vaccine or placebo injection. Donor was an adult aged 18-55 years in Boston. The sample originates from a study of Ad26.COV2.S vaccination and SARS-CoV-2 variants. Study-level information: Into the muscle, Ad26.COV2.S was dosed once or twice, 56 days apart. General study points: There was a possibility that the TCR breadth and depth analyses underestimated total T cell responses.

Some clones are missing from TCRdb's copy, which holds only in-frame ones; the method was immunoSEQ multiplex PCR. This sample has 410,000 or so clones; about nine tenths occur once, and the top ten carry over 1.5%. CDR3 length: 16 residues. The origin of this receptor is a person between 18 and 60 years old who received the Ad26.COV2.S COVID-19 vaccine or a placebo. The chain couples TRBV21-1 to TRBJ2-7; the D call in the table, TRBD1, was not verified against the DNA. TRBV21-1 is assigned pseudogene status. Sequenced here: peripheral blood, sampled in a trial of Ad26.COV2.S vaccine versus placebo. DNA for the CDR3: TGTGCCAGCAGCAAAATAGGCCCGGGACAGGGCTGCGAGCAGTACTTC. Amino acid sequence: CASSKIGPGQGCEQYF.